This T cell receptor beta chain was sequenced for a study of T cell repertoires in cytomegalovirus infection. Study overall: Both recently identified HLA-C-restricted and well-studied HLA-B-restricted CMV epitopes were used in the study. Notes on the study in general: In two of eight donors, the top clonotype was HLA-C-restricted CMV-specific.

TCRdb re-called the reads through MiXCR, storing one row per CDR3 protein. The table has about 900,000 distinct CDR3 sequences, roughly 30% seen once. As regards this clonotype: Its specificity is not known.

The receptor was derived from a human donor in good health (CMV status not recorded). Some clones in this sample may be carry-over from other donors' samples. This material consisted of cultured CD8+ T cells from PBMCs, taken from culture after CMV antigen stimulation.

CDR3 sequence reads: CSARGNIHGRSYEQYF. The CDR3 coding sequence is TGCAGTGCTAGAGGGAATATTCACGGACGCTCCTACGAGCAGTACTTC. The V and J genes are TRBV20-1 and TRBJ2-7; D is unresolved. CDR3 length: 16 amino acids. Germline V lookup: CDR1 DFQATT, CDR2 SNEGSKA (reference sequence). Trimming removed 1 base from V and 0 bases from J, with 16 bases in between.